This is a list of T cell receptor beta chains from one sample in a study of neoadjuvant anti-PD-1 for oral cavity cancer. Measured with immunoSEQ multiplex PCR; TCRdb has only the in-frame clones, and not every one. This sample has more than 50,000 clones, with 65% to 80% found just once. Sequenced here: PBMCs, sampled before nivolumab (anti-PD-1) treatment. These TCRs come from a person between 40 and 85 years old with oral cavity squamous cell carcinoma. Each CDR3 is given with its conserved first and last residue. D genes are given only for firm matches. Clone sizes are given selectively: once, few, many, or a class where the clone is expanded.

D gene	V gene	clone size	J gene	CDR3 DNA	CDR3 protein
TRBD2	TRBV6-6	few	TRBJ2-1	TGTGCCAGCAGTTCTACGGGGGGGCCCTACAATGAGCAGTTCTTC	CASSSTGGPYNEQFF
NA	TRBV1	NA	TRBJ2-5	TGCACCAGCAGCCAAACCCGAGGGACCCAGTACTTC	CTSSQTRGTQYF
NA	TRBV2	NA	TRBJ1-2	TGTGCCAGCAGTGAATTTCTGGGGTCTAACTATGGCTACACCTTC	CASSEFLGSNYGYTF
TRBD2	TRBV9	NA	TRBJ2-1	TGTGCCAGCAGCAGACGACTATTTAGCGGGACGACGGGTGAGCAGTTCTTC	CASSRRLFSGTTGEQFF
NA	TRBV5-6	NA	TRBJ2-6	TGTGCCAGCACCTTAAACGGGCCTGGGGCCAACGTCCTGACTTTC	CASTLNGPGANVLTF
TRBD1	TRBV7-8	NA	TRBJ1-5	TGTGCCAGCAGCTCCCTGACAGGGAGGTTCAGCAATCAGCCCCAGCATTTT	CASSSLTGRFSNQPQHF
TRBD1	TRBV19	NA	TRBJ2-1	TGTGCCAGTAGTAGAACTTTTGGACAGGGGAAGTACGGTGAGCAGTTCTTC	CASSRTFGQGKYGEQFF
TRBD2	TRBV11-2	NA	TRBJ2-5	TGTGCCAGCAGCCAGCGGGGGGCGGGAGAGACCCAGTACTTC	CASSQRGAGETQYF
TRBD1	TRBV27	NA	TRBJ2-2	TGTGCCAGCACCCCGTCGGGAGGACAGGGGTTCGACGGGGAGCTGTTTTTT	CASTPSGGQGFDGELFF
NA	TRBV12-2	NA	TRBJ2-3	TGTGCAAGTCGCGCGCAGACCACAGATACGCAGTATTTT	CASRAQTTDTQYF
NA	TRBV5-6	NA	TRBJ2-5	TGTGCCAGCAGCTTCTCCGTGACAGGGAGGGAGACCCAGTACTTC	CASSFSVTGRETQYF
TRBD1	TRBV15	once	TRBJ1-6	TGTGCCACCAGCAGAGATCGGACAGGGACCAACTCACCCCTCCACTTT	CATSRDRTGTNSPLHF
NA	TRBV19	NA	TRBJ1-6	TGTGCCAGTAGTATCGGGCAGGCCTCTAATTCACCCCTCCACTTT	CASSIGQASNSPLHF
TRBD2	TRBV7-8	NA	TRBJ2-1	TGTGCCAGCAGTACTATTAGCGGGGTCTCCTACAATGAGCAGTTCTTC	CASSTISGVSYNEQFF
NA	TRBV9	few	TRBJ2-6	TGTGCCAGCAGCGTAGAAGGCTCAGTCTCCTCCGGGGCCAACGTCCTGACTTTC	CASSVEGSVSSGANVLTF
NA	TRBV6-1	few	TRBJ2-7	TGTGCCAGCAGTGGAGCCAGTTACGAGCAGTACTTC	CASSGASYEQYF
TRBD1	TRBV7-6	NA	TRBJ2-7	TGTGCCAGCAGCTTGGGGGCTAGGACAGGGGACGAGCAGTACTTC	CASSLGARTGDEQYF
NA	TRBV10-2	NA	TRBJ2-2	TGCGCCAGCACAACTCTAGCAGACACCGGGGAGCTGTTTTTT	CASTTLADTGELFF
NA	TRBV7-2	NA	TRBJ2-5	TGTGCCAGCAGCTTAGTTCAGCGGGAGACCCAGTACTTC	CASSLVQRETQYF
TRBD2	TRBV7-2	NA	TRBJ2-1	TGTGCCAGCAGCGTCGGACTAGCGGGGGGGTTTGGTGAGCAGTTCTTC	CASSVGLAGGFGEQFF
NA	TRBV19	NA	TRBJ2-3	TGTGCCACCTCGGGTCGGGCGGGATCTAGCACAGATACGCAGTATTTT	CATSGRAGSSTDTQYF
TRBD1	TRBV7-8	NA	TRBJ2-2	TGTGCCACAGAAAAGACAGGGGAGGACGGGGAGCTGTTTTTT	CATEKTGEDGELFF
TRBD1	TRBV14	NA	TRBJ1-2	TGTGCCAGCAGCACCAGGGGGGGTGTGGTTAGTGGCTACACCTTC	CASSTRGGVVSGYTF
NA	TRBV11-2	NA	TRBJ1-3	TGTGCCAGCAGCTTAGATCCCCCCCTTATATATTTT	CASSLDPPLIYF
TRBD1	TRBV18	many	TRBJ1-1	TGTGCCAGCTCACCGCCACAGGGGGGGAGCACTGAAGCTTTCTTT	CASSPPQGGSTEAFF
NA	TRBV6-5	NA	TRBJ2-7	TGTGCCAGCAGTTACGGGGACAAGGTCTACGAGCAGTACTTC	CASSYGDKVYEQYF
NA	TRBV5-6	NA	TRBJ2-1	TGTGCCAGCAGCTCATTTGACTCCTACAATGAGCAGTTCTTC	CASSSFDSYNEQFF
NA	TRBV19	few	TRBJ1-5	TGTGCCAGTAGTGCGCGAGGGCAGAGCAATCAGCCCCAGCATTTT	CASSARGQSNQPQHF
TRBD2	TRBV11-3	NA	TRBJ2-1	TGTGCCACCGGACTAGCAGTTGAGCAGTTCTTC	CATGLAVEQFF
TRBD2	TRBV11-3	NA	TRBJ2-3	TGTGCCAGCAGCTTAGGGCGGGAGGTTGGCGCAGATACGCAGTATTTT	CASSLGREVGADTQYF
NA	TRBV11-1	NA	TRBJ2-7	TGTGCCAGCAGCCTCACTTCCTACGAGCAGTACTTC	CASSLTSYEQYF
NA	TRBV6-5	NA	TRBJ1-5	TGTGCCAGCAGTTACGGGGGGCAGAGGGGCAATCAGCCCCAGCATTTT	CASSYGGQRGNQPQHF
NA	TRBV7-9	NA	TRBJ2-5	TGTGCCAGCAGCTTATCAACCGGGCCAGGGGACGAGACCCAGTACTTC	CASSLSTGPGDETQYF
NA	TRBV29-1	few	TRBJ1-1	TGCAGCGCGACAGTATCTGAAGCTTTCTTT	CSATVSEAFF
NA	TRBV2	NA	TRBJ2-5	TGTGCCAGCAGTGATAGGGGGAACCAAGAGACCCAGTACTTC	CASSDRGNQETQYF
NA	TRBV7-9	NA	TRBJ2-5	TGTGCCAGCAGCTCTCAAGAGACCCAGTACTTC	CASSSQETQYF
NA	TRBV5-6	few	TRBJ1-1	TGTGCCAGCAGATCACCTTCGTCGGGGCACACTGAAGCTTTCTTT	CASRSPSSGHTEAFF